These T cell receptor beta chains were read from a single sample in a study of blood T cell repertoires in COVID-19. Sequencing used immunoSEQ multiplex PCR; TCRdb keeps in-frame clones, though not all of them. This table holds around 300,000 clones, 75% to 90% found once. The material sequenced was PBMCs or T cells enriched from blood (not recorded which). These receptors were obtained from a woman aged 18-30 years who had recovered from COVID-19. Both conserved end residues are part of each CDR3. D genes are given only for firm matches. Some rows have no size entry. The others give once, few or many, or a class for an expanded clone.

TGTGCCAGCAGTCCCGGCGGAGGGGAAAAACTGTTTTTT CASSPGGGEKLFF . TRBJ1-4 . TRBV6-5
TGTGCCAGCAGCGTGGGACAGGGGTATGGCTACACCTTC CASSVGQGYGYTF . TRBJ1-2 TRBD1 TRBV9
TGTGCCAGCAGCGTTGGGACAGGGTGGGAGACCCAGTACTTC CASSVGTGWETQYF . TRBJ2-5 TRBD1 TRBV9
TGTGCCAGCAGTACTCAGGGGGGTGACACCGGGGAGCTGTTTTTT CASSTQGGDTGELFF . TRBJ2-2 . TRBV28
TGTGCCAGCAGCCCGCCGGGACAGGGGAAGGCCGGGGAGCTGTTTTTT CASSPPGQGKAGELFF . TRBJ2-2 TRBD1 TRBV9
TGTGCCACCAGCAAAAGACAGGGCCCCTCTGGAAACACCATATATTTT CATSKRQGPSGNTIYF . TRBJ1-3 TRBD1 TRBV15
TGTGCCAGCAGCTTTCGTAGCGGGGGGGGTTTAGATACGCAGTATTTT CASSFRSGGGLDTQYF once TRBJ2-3 TRBD2 TRBV7-2
TGTGCCAGCAGCTTTCCCGGGACAGGGGGGTACGAGCAGTACTTC CASSFPGTGGYEQYF . TRBJ2-7 TRBD1 TRBV7-2
TGTGCCAGCAGCCTGGGGACTAGCGGGGGGTCCCAAGAGACCCAGTACTTC CASSLGTSGGSQETQYF . TRBJ2-5 TRBD2 TRBV5-6
TGTGCCAGCAGTTCTCGGACTCCTGGGGAGCTGTTTTTT CASSSRTPGELFF . TRBJ2-2 . TRBV6-5
TGTGCCAGCAGCGTTGCCTCCACAGGCTCTGGAAACACCATATATTTT CASSVASTGSGNTIYF . TRBJ1-3 . TRBV9